Below, 25 T cell receptor beta chains from the same sample are listed, as sequenced in a study of T cell repertoires in cytomegalovirus infection. TCRdb recomputed calls from the reads with MiXCR, one row per CDR3 protein. The data show around 630,000 distinct CDR3 sequences, roughly 24% seen once. The material sequenced was CD8+ T cells from PBMCs. These TCRs come from a human donor in good health (CMV status not recorded). Some clones in this sample may be carry-over from other donors' samples.

This chain uses TRBV12-3 or TRBV12-4 with TRBJ2-2; possibly TRBD2 for D (6 bases). CDR3 length: 15 residues. V was cut by 5 bases and J by 6 bases, with 16 bases left in between. In DNA, the CDR3 is TGTGCCAGCAGTCCCAACCCGGGGGACGCCGGGGAGCTGTTTTTT. Protein product: CASSPNPGDAGELFF.

Ten or more counts support this clonotype. V usage is TRBV7-6 and J usage is TRBJ2-3; D is ambiguous. The V and J ends lost 1 base and 3 bases respectively, with 11 bases between them. The CDR3 is 15 residues long. CDR1 and CDR2 from the germline V gene are SGHVS and FNYEAQ. The CDR3: CASSLGGGPTDTQYF. Here the CDR3 DNA reads TGTGCCAGCAGCTTAGGAGGCGGACCAACAGATACGCAGTATTTT.

The chain links TRBV7-9 to TRBJ2-3; 8 bases are a match to TRBD2. The V and J ends lost 3 bases and 3 bases, in that order; junction bases with no gene match: 5. The CDR3 totals 15 residues. Germline V gives CDR1 SEHNR, CDR2 FQNEAQ (reference sequence). The CDR3 sequence is CASSFPGGGTDTQYF. In DNA, the CDR3 is TGTGCCAGCAGCTTCCCGGGAGGGGGGACAGATACGCAGTATTTT.

This sequence joins TRBV7-9 and TRBJ2-7, with D possibly TRBD2 on 7 matching bases. CDR3 length equals 16 residues. V lost 5 bases and J 1 base, leaving 18 bases between the germline ends. In germline, CDR1 is SEHNR, CDR2 FQNEAQ (reference sequence). The CDR3 protein is CASSPPRGGPSYEQYV. In DNA, the CDR3 is TGTGCCAGCAGCCCGCCTAGGGGGGGGCCTTCCTACGAGCAGTACGTC.

The V call is TRBV15, the J call TRBJ2-2; D remains unclear. Germline V CDR1 and CDR2: LNHNV, YYDKDF (reference sequence). CDR3 length equals 16 residues. V was pared by 3 bases and J by 0 bases, with 11 bases between. CDR3 sequence: CATSSPVQSNTGELFF. CDR3 in DNA: TGTGCCACCAGCAGCCCGGTACAGTCGAACACCGGGGAGCTGTTTTTT.

V and J are TRBV20-1 and TRBJ1-4; D is perhaps TRBD1 (6 bases). There are 13 residues in the CDR3. The V gene lost 6 bases and the J gene lost 8 bases, with 16 bases spanning the gap. The germline V gene has CDR1 DFQATT and CDR2 SNEGSKA (reference sequence). CDR3 in amino acids: CSANRVNEEKLFF. CDR3 nucleotides: TGCAGTGCAAACAGGGTTAACGAGGAAAAACTGTTTTTT.

The rearrangement joins TRBV19 to TRBJ1-3; D remains unclear. CDR3 length: 13 residues. Per germline, CDR1 LNHDA and CDR2 SQIVND (reference sequence). V lost 5 bases, J lost 2 bases, and 7 bases lay in between. In DNA, the CDR3 is TGTGCCAGTAGTCAACTGCCTGGAAACACCATATATTTT. It yields the protein CASSQLPGNTIYF.

This rearrangement joins TRBV5-6 to TRBJ1-6; D is ambiguous. Germline loops: CDR1 SGHDT, CDR2 YYEEEE. The V and J ends lost 2 bases and 1 base respectively, with 7 bases between them. CDR3 length: 15 amino acids. CDR3 sequence reads: CASSFRASYNSPLHF. CDR3 DNA sequence: TGTGCCAGCAGCTTCCGGGCGTCCTATAATTCACCCCTCCACTTT.

Concerning this clonotype: Its ends do not fully match the called genes, so a read error is possible. For the CDR3, the DNA is TGTGCTAGCAGTTCAAGATTGGGGCACGAGCAGTACTTC. Amino acid sequence: CASSSRLGHEQYF. The chain recombines TRBV7-6 with TRBJ2-7; perhaps TRBD1 as D (5 bases). CDR1 is SGHVS and CDR2 is FNYEAQ in the germline V gene. The CDR3 runs to 13 residues.

As to this clonotype: Given a much more abundant clone one base away, this may be a read error. J is TRBJ2-3 and V is TRBV6-4; no firm D call. The CDR3 loop spans 15 amino acids. Germline CDR1 MRHNA, CDR2 SNTAGT. V lost 5 bases and J lost 2, with 14 bases in between. The CDR3 loop reads CASSSDESNTDTQYF. The CDR3 DNA is TGTGCCAGCAGTTCGGACGAATCAAACACAGATACGCAGTATTTT.

The chain has TRBV12-5 and TRBJ1-5; D is ambiguous. The CDR3 length is 14 residues. Germline-derived CDR1 and CDR2 are LGHNT and FRNRAP. The V end was cut by 3 bases, the J end by 1 base, with 7 bases between. In DNA, the CDR3 is TGTGCTAGTGGTTTTTACGGAAGCAATCAGCCCCAGCATTTT. It encodes CASGFYGSNQPQHF.

The chain recombines TRBV6-2 or TRBV6-3 with TRBJ2-7, with a tentative D call TRBD2 (6 bases). Germline lookup yields CDR1 MNHEY and CDR2 SVGEGT. Trimming cost V 6 bases and J 4 bases, with 19 bases left between them. The CDR3 loop spans 15 amino acids. CDR3 bases: TGTGCCAGCAGGGAGGTGGGGGGAATCCTATACGAGCAGTACTTC. Translated, it gives CASREVGGILYEQYF.

There are many counts of this clonotype. This sequence joins TRBV10-1 and TRBJ2-7; D gene unclear. V shed 3 bases and J shed 3 bases, with 3 bases lying between them. Germline V CDR1 and CDR2: WNHNN, SYGVQD (reference sequence). The CDR3 is 11 amino acids. The CDR3 region has the DNA TGCGCCAGCAGTGACGGCTACGAGCAGTACTTC. The encoded protein is CASSDGYEQYF.

Remarks on this clonotype: Since a much larger clone is just one base distant, this may be a read error. This chain uses TRBV7-9 with TRBJ1-2; 9 bases are a match to TRBD1. The V gene's germline CDR1 is SEHNR and CDR2 FQNEAQ (reference sequence). The CDR3 has 15 amino acids. The CDR3 sequence: CVSSSPGQGAYGYTF. CDR3 nucleotide sequence: TGTGTCAGCAGCTCCCCGGGACAGGGAGCCTATGGCTACACCTTC.

Comments on this clonotype: Germline and junction disagree at one end, which may indicate a read error. V is TRBV3-1 and J is TRBJ2-3; no clear D gene. This CDR3 is 14 amino acids long. Per germline, CDR1 LGHDT and CDR2 YNNKEL (reference sequence). CDR3: CASSQDKATDTLYF. CDR3 nucleotide sequence: TGTGCCAGCAGCCAAGATAAGGCGACGGATACGCTGTATTTT.

Ten or more counts support this clonotype. The gene calls are TRBV7-6 and TRBJ2-3, with D perhaps being TRBD1 or TRBD2 (5 bases each). Germline values: CDR1 SGHVS, CDR2 FNYEAQ. V was trimmed by 3 bases and J by 4 bases, leaving 11 bases between them. The CDR3 has 14 amino acids. DNA of the CDR3: TGTGCCAGCAGCTTCGGGACGGAGGCAGATACGCAGTATTTT. Translated, it gives CASSFGTEADTQYF.

Ten or more counts support this clonotype. This rearrangement joins TRBV4-1 to TRBJ2-7; D gene unclear. The V end lost 0 bases, the J end lost 2 bases, and 11 bases lay between the germline ends. Germline lookup yields CDR1 MGHRA and CDR2 YSYEKL. The CDR3 loop spans 15 amino acids. In DNA, the CDR3 is TGCGCCAGCAGCCAAGAACGTCAGGCGGCCTACGAGCAGTACTTC. Protein: CASSQERQAAYEQYF.

This clonotype was picked up many times. The chain employs TRBV7-9 and TRBJ2-7, with D maybe TRBD2 (6 bases). The CDR3 totals 13 residues. Germline CDR1 and CDR2: SEHNR and FQNEAQ (reference sequence). Trimming removed 5 bases from V and 5 bases from J, with 13 bases in between. CDR3 sequence (DNA): TGTGCCAGCAGCCCCAGGGTAGCGGACGAGCAGTACTTC. Its translation: CASSPRVADEQYF.

This clonotype was seen at least ten times. Written as DNA, the CDR3 is TGTGCCAGCAGTTTTGGACAGGGGAACGAGCAGTACGTC. Translating gives CASSFGQGNEQYV. The V gene is TRBV12-3 or TRBV12-4, the J gene TRBJ2-7, with 9 bases that match TRBD1. The length of the CDR3 is 13 residues. Losses at the gene ends were 3 bases for V and 5 bases for J; bases not matched to a gene: 2.

The rearrangement joins TRBV20-1 to TRBJ2-1; D gene unclear. Germline V CDR1 and CDR2: DFQATT, SNEGSKA (reference sequence). The CDR3 contains 13 residues. The ends were cut back, 3 bases at V and 2 bases at J, with 8 bases in the middle. Written as DNA, the CDR3 is TGCAGTGCTAGCCTCGGAACCTACAATGAGCAGTTCTTC. Its translation: CSASLGTYNEQFF.

The genes are TRBV7-2 and TRBJ1-4, with TRBD1 matching 8 bases. The CDR3 is 12 amino acids. Germline V gene lookup returns CDR1 SGHTA and CDR2 FQGNSA. Unmatched junction bases numbered 9, after V lost 6 bases and J lost 15 bases. For the CDR3, the DNA is TGTGCCAGCAGGCCCTCAGGGGGCGAGATGTTTTTT. This sequence encodes CASRPSGGEMFF. Full variable domain (rest looked up from reference TRBV7-2 and TRBJ1-4): GAGVSQSPSNKVTEKGKDVELRCDPISGHTALYWYRQSLGQGLEFLIYFQGNSAPDKSGLPSDRFSAERTGGSVSTLTIQRTQQEDSAVYLCASRPSGGEMFFGSGTQLSVL.

This clonotype turned up a few times. This chain joins TRBV6-5 and TRBJ2-1, with TRBD2 matching over 10 bases. There are 16 residues in the CDR3. J was trimmed by 7 bases and V by 5 bases; bases with no gene match: 11. Germline loops: CDR1 MNHEY, CDR2 SVGAGI. CDR3 amino acids: CASSLTLAGAGNEQFF. The CDR3 DNA is TGTGCCAGCAGTCTTACTCTAGCGGGGGCGGGGAATGAGCAGTTCTTC.

This clonotype was seen only once. At one end, the junction sequence differs from germline, possibly due to a read error. This sequence joins TRBV25-1 and TRBJ1-3; D is unresolved. From germline, CDR1 is MGHDK and CDR2 SYGVNS. The CDR3 is 17 amino acids. The CDR3 protein is CAGSESGIPTSGNTIYF. DNA of the CDR3: TGTGCCGGCAGTGAGTCGGGGATTCCTACCTCTGGAAACACCATATATTTT.

The chain recombines TRBV15 with TRBJ2-2; TRBD1 matches at 7 bases. The germline gives CDR1 LNHNV, CDR2 YYDKDF (reference sequence). CDR3 length equals 16 residues. Trimming took 0 bases from V and 7 from J; bases not matched to a gene: 8. DNA for the CDR3: TGTGCCACCAGCAGAGAACAGACAGGGAAGAACGGGGAGCTGTTTTTT. It specifies CATSREQTGKNGELFF.

The chain joins TRBV29-1 to TRBJ2-1; D perhaps matches TRBD2 (6 bases). The length of the CDR3 is 11 residues. Trimming removed 7 bases from V and 10 bases from J, with 14 bases in between. Germline V gene sequence: CDR1 SQVTM, CDR2 ANQGSEA. CDR3 sequence reads: CSALMGGEQFF. The CDR3 DNA sequence: TGCAGCGCCCTAATGGGGGGAGAGCAGTTCTTC.